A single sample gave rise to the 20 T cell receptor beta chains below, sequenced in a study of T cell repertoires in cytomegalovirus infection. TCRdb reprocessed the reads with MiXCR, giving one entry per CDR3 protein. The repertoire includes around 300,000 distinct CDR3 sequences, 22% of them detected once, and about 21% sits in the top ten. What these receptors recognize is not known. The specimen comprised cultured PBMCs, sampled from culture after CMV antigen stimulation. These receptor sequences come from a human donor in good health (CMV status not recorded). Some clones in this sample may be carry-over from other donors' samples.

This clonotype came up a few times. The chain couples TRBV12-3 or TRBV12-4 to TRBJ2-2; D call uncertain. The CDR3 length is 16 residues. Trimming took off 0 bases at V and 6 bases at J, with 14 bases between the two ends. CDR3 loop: CASSLATQLGSGELFF. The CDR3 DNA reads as TGTGCCAGCAGTTTAGCAACCCAATTGGGGTCCGGGGAGCTGTTTTTT.

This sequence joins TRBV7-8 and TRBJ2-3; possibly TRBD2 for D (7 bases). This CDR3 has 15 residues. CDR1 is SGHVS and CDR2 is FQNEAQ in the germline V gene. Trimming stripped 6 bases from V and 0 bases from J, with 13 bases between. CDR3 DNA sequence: TGTGCCAGCAGTGGGGGGGCTAGAAGCACAGATACGCAGTATTTT. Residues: CASSGGARSTDTQYF.

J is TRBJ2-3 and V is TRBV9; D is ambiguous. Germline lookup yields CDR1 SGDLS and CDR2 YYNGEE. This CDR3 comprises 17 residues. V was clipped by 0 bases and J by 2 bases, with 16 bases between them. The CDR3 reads CASSVDPNGLTTDTQYF. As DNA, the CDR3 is TGTGCCAGCAGCGTAGATCCTAACGGGTTGACCACAGATACGCAGTATTTT. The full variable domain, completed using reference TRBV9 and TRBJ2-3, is DSGVTQTPKHLITATGQRVTLRCSPRSGDLSVYWYQQSLDQGLQFLIQYYNGEERAKGNILERFSAQQFPDLHSELNLSSLELGDSALYFCASSVDPNGLTTDTQYFGPGTRLTVL.

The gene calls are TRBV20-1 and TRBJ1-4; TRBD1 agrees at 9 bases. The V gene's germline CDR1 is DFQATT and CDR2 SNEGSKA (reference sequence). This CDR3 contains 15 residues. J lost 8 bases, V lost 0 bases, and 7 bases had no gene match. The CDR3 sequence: CSARDPDRGREKLFF. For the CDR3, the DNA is TGCAGTGCTAGAGATCCGGACAGGGGACGGGAAAAACTGTTTTTT.

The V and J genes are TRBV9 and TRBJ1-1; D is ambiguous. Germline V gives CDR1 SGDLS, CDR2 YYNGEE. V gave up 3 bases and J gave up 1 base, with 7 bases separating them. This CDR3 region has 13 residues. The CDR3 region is CASSAAPNTEAFF. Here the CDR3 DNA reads TGTGCCAGCAGCGCGGCTCCGAACACTGAAGCTTTCTTT.

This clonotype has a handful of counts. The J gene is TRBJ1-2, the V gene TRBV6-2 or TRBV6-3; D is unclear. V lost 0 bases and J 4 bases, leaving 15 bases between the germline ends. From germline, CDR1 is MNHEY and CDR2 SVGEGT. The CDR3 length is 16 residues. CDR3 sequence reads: CASSYSMDEKIYGYTF. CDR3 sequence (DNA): TGTGCCAGCAGTTACTCGATGGACGAGAAGATCTATGGCTACACCTTC.

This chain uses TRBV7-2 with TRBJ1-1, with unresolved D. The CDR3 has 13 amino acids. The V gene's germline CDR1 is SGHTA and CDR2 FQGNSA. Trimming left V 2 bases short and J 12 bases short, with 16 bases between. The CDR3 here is CASSLFLDFPTFF. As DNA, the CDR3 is TGTGCCAGCAGCTTATTTCTCGACTTTCCGACTTTCTTT. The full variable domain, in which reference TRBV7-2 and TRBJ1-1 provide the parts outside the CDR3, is GAGVSQSPSNKVTEKGKDVELRCDPISGHTALYWYRQSLGQGLEFLIYFQGNSAPDKSGLPSDRFSAERTGGSVSTLTIQRTQQEDSAVYLCASSLFLDFPTFFGQGTRLTVV.

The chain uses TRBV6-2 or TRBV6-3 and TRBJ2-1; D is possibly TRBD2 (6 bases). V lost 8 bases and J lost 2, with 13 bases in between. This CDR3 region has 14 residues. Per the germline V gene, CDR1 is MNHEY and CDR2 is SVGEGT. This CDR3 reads CASGDWAAYNEQFF. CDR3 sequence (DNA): TGTGCCAGCGGGGACTGGGCCGCCTACAATGAGCAGTTCTTC.

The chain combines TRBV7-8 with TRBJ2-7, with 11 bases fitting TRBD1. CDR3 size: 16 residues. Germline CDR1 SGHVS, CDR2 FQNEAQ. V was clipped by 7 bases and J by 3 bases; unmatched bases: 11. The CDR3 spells CASTQFRTGGFYEQYF. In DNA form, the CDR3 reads TGTGCCAGCACCCAATTCCGGACAGGGGGCTTCTACGAGCAGTACTTC.

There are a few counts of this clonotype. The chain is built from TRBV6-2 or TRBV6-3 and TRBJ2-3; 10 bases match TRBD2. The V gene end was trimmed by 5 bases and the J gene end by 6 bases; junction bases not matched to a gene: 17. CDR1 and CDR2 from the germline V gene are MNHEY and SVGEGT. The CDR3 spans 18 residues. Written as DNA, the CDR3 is TGTGCCAGCAGTGGCCCGACAGCGGGAGGGCCTTGGGGGGATACGCAGTATTTT. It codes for CASSGPTAGGPWGDTQYF.

This chain's CDR3 is CASSYLGTSGDYEQYF. CDR3 coding DNA: TGTGCCAGCAGTTACCTTGGGACTAGCGGAGACTACGAGCAGTACTTC. The chain uses TRBV6-5 and TRBJ2-7; 11 nucleotides match TRBD2. The V and J ends lost 2 bases and 3 bases, in that order; junction bases with no gene match: 6. Germline V gives CDR1 MNHEY, CDR2 SVGAGI. CDR3 length: 16 amino acids.

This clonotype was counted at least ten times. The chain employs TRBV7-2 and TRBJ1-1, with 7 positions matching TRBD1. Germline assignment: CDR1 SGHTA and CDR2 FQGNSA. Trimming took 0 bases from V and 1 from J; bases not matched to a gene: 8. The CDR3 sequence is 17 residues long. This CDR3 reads CASSLAGGGHGNTEAFF. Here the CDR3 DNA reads TGTGCCAGCAGCTTAGCTGGAGGGGGCCATGGGAACACTGAAGCTTTCTTT.

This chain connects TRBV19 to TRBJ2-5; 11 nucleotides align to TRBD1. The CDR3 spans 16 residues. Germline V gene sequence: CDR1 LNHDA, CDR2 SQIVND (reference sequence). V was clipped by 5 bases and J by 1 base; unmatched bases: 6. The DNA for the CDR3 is TGTGCCAGTAGTGGGGACAGGGGGTACTTCCAAGAGACCCAGTACTTC. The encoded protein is CASSGDRGYFQETQYF.

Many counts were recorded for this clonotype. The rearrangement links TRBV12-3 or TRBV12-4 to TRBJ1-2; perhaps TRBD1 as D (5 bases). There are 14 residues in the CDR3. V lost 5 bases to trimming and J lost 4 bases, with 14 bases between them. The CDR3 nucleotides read TGTGCCAGCAGTCCCCAGGGTAGTGTCTATGGCTACACCTTC. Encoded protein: CASSPQGSVYGYTF.

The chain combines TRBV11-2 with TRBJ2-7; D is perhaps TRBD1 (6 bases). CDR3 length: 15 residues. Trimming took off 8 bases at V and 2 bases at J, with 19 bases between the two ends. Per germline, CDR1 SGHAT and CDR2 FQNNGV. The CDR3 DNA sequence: TGTGCCAGCTTCCCGGCCCCAGGGGCGGCCTACGAGCAGTACTTC. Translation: CASFPAPGAAYEQYF.

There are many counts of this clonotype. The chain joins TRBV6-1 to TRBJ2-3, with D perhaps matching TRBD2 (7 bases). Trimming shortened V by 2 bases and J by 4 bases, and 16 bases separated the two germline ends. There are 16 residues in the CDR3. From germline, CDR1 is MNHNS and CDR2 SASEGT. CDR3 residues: CASSEMGGGRSDTQYF. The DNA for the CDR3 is TGTGCCAGCAGTGAAATGGGGGGCGGGAGATCAGATACGCAGTATTTT.

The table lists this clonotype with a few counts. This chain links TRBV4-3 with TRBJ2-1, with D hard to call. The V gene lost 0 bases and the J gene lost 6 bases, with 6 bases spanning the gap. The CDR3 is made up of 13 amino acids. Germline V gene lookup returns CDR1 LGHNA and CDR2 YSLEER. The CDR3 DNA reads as TGCGCCAGCAGCCAAGATCGGTCCAATGAGCAGTTCTTC. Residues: CASSQDRSNEQFF.

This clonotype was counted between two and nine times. CDR3 nucleotides: TGCGCCAGCAGCCAACCCGACAAAATGGGGAAAACTTTCTTT. It translates to CASSQPDKMGKTFF. The chain couples TRBV4-1 to TRBJ1-1; no firm D call. The CDR3 sequence is 14 residues long. Germline assignment: CDR1 MGHRA and CDR2 YSYEKL. With 2 bases removed from V and 12 bases from J, the gap between germline ends came to 19 bases.

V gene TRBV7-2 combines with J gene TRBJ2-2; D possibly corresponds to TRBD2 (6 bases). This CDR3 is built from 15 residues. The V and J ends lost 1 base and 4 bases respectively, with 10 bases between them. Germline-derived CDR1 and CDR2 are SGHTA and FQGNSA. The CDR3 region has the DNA TGTGCCAGCAGCTTAGTTCTGGGAGGCACCGGGGAGCTGTTTTTT. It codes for CASSLVLGGTGELFF.

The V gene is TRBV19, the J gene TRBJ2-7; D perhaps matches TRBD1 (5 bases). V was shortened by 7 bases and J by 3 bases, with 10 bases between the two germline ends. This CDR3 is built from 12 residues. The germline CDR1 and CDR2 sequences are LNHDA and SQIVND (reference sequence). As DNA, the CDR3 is TGTGCCAGTACGGACACGAACTACGAGCAGTACTTC. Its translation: CASTDTNYEQYF.